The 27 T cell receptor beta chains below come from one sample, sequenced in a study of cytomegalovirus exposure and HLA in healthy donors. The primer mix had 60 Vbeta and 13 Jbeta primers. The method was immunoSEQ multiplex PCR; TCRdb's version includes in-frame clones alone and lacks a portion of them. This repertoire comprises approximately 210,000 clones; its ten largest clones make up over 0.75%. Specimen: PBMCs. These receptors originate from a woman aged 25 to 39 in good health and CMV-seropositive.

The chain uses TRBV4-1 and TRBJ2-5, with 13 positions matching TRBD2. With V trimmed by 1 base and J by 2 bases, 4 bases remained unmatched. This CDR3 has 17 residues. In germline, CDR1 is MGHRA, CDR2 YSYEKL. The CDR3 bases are TGCGCCAGCAGCCAAGGGGGGACTAGCGGGGCACAAGAGACCCAGTACTTC. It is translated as CASSQGGTSGAQETQYF.

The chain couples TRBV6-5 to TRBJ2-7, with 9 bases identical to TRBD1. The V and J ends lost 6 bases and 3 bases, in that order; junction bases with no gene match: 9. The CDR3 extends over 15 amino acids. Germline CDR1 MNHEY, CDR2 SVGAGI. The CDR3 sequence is CASRQNPGQGYEQYF. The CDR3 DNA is TGTGCCAGCAGGCAGAATCCGGGACAGGGCTACGAGCAGTACTTC.

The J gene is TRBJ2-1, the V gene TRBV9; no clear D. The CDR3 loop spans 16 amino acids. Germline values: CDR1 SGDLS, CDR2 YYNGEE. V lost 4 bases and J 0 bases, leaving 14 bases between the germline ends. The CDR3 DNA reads TGTGCCAGCAGCTTATCTGTAAAGAGCTCCTACAATGAGCAGTTCTTC. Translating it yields CASSLSVKSSYNEQFF.

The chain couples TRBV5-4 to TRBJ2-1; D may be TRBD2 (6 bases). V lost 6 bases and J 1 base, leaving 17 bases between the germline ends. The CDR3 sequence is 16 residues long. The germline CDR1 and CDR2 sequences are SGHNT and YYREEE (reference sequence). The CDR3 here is CASTPAGLSSYNEQFF. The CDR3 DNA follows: TGTGCCAGCACCCCCGCGGGGCTTTCTTCCTACAATGAGCAGTTCTTC. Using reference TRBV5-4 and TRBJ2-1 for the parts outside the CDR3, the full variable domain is ETGVTQSPTHLIKTRGQQVTLRCSSQSGHNTVSWYQQALGQGPQFIFQYYREEENGRGNFPPRFSGLQFPNYSSELNVNALELDDSALYLCASTPAGLSSYNEQFFGPGTRLTVL.

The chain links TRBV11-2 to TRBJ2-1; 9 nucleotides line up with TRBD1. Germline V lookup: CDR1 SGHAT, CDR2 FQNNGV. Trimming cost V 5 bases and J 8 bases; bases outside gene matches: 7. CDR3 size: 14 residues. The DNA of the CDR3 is TGTGCCAGCAGCACAGGACAGGGGCCCTATGAGCAGTTCTTC. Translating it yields CASSTGQGPYEQFF.

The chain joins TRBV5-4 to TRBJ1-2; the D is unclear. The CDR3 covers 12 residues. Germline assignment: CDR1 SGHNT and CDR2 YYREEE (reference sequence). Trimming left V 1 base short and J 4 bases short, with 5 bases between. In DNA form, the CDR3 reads TGTGCCAGCAGCTTGCCCTCCTATGGCTACACCTTC. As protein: CASSLPSYGYTF.

CDR3 nucleotides: TGCGCCAGCAGCTTGTCTGGGGCAGCTATCTACGAGCAGTACTTC. It encodes CASSLSGAAIYEQYF. This chain uses TRBV5-1 with TRBJ2-7; possibly TRBD1 for D (5 bases). CDR1 and CDR2 from the germline V gene are SGHRS and YFSETQ. The V end was cut by 1 base, the J end by 3 bases, with 14 bases between. The CDR3 length is 15 residues.

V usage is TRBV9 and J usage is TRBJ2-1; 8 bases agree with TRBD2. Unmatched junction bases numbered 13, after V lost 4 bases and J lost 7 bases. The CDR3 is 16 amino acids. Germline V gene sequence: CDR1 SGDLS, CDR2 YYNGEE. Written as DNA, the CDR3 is TGTGCCAGCAGCTCCTACCGGGGGGGCCGTAGTAATGAGCAGTTCTTC. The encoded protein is CASSSYRGGRSNEQFF.

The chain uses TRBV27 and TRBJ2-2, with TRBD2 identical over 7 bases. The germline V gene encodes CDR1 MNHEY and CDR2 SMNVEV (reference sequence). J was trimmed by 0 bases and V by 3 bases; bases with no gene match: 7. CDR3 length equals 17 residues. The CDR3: CASSLVVGRANTGELFF. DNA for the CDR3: TGTGCCAGCAGTTTGGTGGTAGGGAGGGCGAACACCGGGGAGCTGTTTTTT.

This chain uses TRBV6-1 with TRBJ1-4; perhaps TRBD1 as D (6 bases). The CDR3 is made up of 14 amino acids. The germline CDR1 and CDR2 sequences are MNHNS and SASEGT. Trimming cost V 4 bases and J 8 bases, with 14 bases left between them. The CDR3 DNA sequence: TGTGCCAGCAGTGCCAGGGGAATGGGGGAAAAACTGTTTTTT. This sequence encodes CASSARGMGEKLFF.

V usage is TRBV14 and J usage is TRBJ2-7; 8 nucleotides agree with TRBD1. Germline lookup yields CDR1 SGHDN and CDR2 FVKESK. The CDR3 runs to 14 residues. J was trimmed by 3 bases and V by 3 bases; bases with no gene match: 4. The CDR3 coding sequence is TGTGCCAGCAGCCAGGTACAGGGGGTCTACGAGCAGTACTTC. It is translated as CASSQVQGVYEQYF. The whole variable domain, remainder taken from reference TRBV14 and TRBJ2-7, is EAGVTQFPSHSVIEKGQTVTLRCDPISGHDNLYWYRRVMGKEIKFLLHFVKESKQDESGMPNNRFLAERTGGTYSTLKVQPAELEDSGVYFCASSQVQGVYEQYFGPGTRLTVT.

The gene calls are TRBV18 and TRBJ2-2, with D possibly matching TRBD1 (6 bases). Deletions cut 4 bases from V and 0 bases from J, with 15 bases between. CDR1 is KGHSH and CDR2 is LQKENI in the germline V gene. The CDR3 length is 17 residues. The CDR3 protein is CASSLGTPNPNTGELFF. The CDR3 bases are TGTGCCAGCTCACTTGGGACACCCAATCCGAACACCGGGGAGCTGTTTTTT.

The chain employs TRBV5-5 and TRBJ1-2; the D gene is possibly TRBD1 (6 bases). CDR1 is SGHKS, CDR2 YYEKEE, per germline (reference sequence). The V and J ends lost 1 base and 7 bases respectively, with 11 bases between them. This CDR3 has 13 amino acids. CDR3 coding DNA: TGTGCCAGCAGCTTGAAGGGGGTTGGTGGCTACACCTTC. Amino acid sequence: CASSLKGVGGYTF.

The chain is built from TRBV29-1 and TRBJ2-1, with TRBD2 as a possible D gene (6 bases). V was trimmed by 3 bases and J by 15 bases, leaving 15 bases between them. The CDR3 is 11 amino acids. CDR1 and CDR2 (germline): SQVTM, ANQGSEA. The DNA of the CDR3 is TGCAGCGTTGATCGGGTGGGGGGTCTGTTCTTC. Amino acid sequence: CSVDRVGGLFF.

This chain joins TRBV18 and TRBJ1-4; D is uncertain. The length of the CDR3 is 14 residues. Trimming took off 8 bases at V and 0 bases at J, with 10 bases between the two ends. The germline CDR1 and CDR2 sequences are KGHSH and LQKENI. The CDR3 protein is CASRDGATNEKLFF. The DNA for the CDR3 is TGTGCCAGCCGAGACGGGGCAACTAATGAAAAACTGTTTTTT.

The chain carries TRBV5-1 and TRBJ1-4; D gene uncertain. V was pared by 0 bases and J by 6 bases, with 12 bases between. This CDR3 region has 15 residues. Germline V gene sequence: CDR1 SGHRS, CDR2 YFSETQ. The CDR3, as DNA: TGCGCCAGCAGCTTGGAGCCCGGGGTTTATGAAAAACTGTTTTTT. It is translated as CASSLEPGVYEKLFF.

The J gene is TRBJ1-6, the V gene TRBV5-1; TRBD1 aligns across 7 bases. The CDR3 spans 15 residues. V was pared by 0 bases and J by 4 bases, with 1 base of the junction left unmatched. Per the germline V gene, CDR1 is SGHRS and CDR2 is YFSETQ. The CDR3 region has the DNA TGCGCCAGCAGCTTGGACAGGGGATATAATTCACCCCTCCACTTT. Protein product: CASSLDRGYNSPLHF.

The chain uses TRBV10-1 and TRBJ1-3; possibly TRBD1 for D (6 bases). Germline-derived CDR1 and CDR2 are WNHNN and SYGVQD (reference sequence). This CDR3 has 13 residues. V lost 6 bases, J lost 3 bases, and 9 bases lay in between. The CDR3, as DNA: TGCGCCAGCAGCCGGACAGATGGAAACACCATATATTTT. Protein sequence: CASSRTDGNTIYF.

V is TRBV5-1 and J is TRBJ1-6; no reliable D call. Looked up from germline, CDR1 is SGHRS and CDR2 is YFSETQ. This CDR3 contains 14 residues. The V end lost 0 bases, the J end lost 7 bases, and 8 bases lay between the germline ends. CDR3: CASSLGAFNSPLHF. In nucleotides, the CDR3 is TGCGCCAGCAGCTTGGGGGCCTTCAATTCACCCCTCCACTTT.

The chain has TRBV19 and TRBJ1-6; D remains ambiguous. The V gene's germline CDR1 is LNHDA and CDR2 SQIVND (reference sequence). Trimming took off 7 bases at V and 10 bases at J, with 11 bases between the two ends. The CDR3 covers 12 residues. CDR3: CASMGVQSPLHF. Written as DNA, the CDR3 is TGTGCCAGTATGGGCGTTCAATCACCCCTCCACTTT.

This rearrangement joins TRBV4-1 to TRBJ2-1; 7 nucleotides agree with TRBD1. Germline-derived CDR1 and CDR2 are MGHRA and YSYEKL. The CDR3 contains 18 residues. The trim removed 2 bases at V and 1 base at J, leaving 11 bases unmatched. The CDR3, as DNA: TGCGCCAGCAGCCAACCCACGGGACAGTTACCTTCCTACAATGAGCAGTTCTTC. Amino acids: CASSQPTGQLPSYNEQFF.

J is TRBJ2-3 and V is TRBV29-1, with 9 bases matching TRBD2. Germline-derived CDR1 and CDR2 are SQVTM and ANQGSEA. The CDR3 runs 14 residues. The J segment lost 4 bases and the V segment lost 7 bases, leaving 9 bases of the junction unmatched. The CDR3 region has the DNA TGCAGCGGCTTAGCGGGAGAAGGTGCAGATACGCAGTATTTT. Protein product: CSGLAGEGADTQYF.

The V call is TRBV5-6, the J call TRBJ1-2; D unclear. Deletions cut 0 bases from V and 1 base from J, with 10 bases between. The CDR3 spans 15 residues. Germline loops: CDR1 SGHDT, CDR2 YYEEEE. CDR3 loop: CASSLVRDFNYGYTF. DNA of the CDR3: TGTGCCAGCAGCTTGGTGCGGGATTTTAACTATGGCTACACCTTC. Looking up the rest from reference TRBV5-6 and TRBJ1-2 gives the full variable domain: DAGVTQSPTHLIKTRGQQVTLRCSPKSGHDTVSWYQQALGQGPQFIFQYYEEEERQRGNFPDRFSGHQFPNYSSELNVNALLLGDSALYLCASSLVRDFNYGYTFGSGTRLTVV.

DNA for the CDR3: TGCGCCAGCAGAACGGGAGGGACTCAAGAGACCCAGTACTTC. It translates to CASRTGGTQETQYF. This chain joins TRBV5-1 and TRBJ2-5; TRBD2 agrees at 8 bases. Germline V CDR1 and CDR2: SGHRS, YFSETQ. CDR3 length equals 14 residues. V lost 5 bases to trimming and J lost 2 bases; unmatched junction nucleotides: 5.

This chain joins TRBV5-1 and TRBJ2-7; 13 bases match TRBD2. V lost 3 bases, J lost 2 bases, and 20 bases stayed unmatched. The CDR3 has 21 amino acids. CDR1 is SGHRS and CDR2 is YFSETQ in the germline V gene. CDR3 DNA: TGCGCCAGCAGCTCAGAGAGACATCTAGGGACTAGCGGGAAATTAACCTACGAGCAGTACTTC. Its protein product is CASSSERHLGTSGKLTYEQYF. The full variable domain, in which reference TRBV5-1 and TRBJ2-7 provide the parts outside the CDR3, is KAGVTQTPRYLIKTRGQQVTLSCSPISGHRSVSWYQQTPGQGLQFLFEYFSETQRNKGNFPGRFSGRQFSNSRSEMNVSTLELGDSALYLCASSSERHLGTSGKLTYEQYFGPGTRLTVT.

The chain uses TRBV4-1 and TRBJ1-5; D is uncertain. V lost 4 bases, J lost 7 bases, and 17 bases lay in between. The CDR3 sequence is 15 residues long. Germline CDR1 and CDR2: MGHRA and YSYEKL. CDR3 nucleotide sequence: TGCGCCAGCAGCCGGTCACAGACGAGGGAACAGCCCCAGCATTTT. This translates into CASSRSQTREQPQHF.

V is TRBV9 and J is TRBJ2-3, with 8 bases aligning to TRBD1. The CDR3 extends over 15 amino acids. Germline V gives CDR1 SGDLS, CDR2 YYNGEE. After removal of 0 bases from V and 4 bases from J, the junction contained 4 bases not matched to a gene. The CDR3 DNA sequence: TGTGCCAGCAGCGTAGTGGCAGGGGGCGCAGATACGCAGTATTTT. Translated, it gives CASSVVAGGADTQYF.